The clone carrying this TCR delta chain is deemed medium-sized. Its antigen remains unknown. With 1 base clipped from V and 0 bases from J, the junction kept 6 bases outside the gene matches. Per the germline V gene, CDR1 is GEAIGNYY and CDR2 is EKD. CDR3 size: 19 residues. TCRdb re-processed the RT-PCR reads using CATT. The data contain roughly 2,000 delta-chain clones, 2.8% of them singletons. The sample originates from a study of gammadelta T cells in human blood. General study results and limits: Microbial exposure reportedly appeared to drive polyclonal expansion of innate gamma-delta T cells right after birth.

The sample was Vgamma9Vdelta2 gamma-delta T cells from fetal blood. This receptor was taken from a human fetus. The chain carries TRDV2 and TRDJ3; 9 nucleotides align to TRDD3. The CDR3 region has the DNA TGTGCCTGTGACACGTTATCTGGGGGATCCTCCTGGGACACCCGACAGATGTTTTTC. Encoded protein: CACDTLSGGSSWDTRQMFF.